This paragraph covers one T cell receptor beta chain sequence. The CDR3 totals 14 residues. Germline CDR1 is DFQATT and CDR2 is SNEGSKA (reference sequence). V was clipped by 4 bases and J by 5 bases; unmatched bases: 7. TCRdb reprocessed the 5' RACE reads with MiXCR, giving one entry per CDR3 protein. This table holds under 1 million distinct CDR3 sequences, roughly an eighth found once. The sample is drawn from a study of identical twins. The same specimen was also included in a second study, on yellow fever vaccine responses in identical twins.

The TCR sequence derives from a young woman in good health. The genes are TRBV20-1 and TRBJ1-4; the match to TRBD1 covers 7 bases. The specimen sequenced was PBMCs. The CDR3 DNA reads as TGCAGTGCTATTGTCACAGGGGCAAATGAAAAACTGTTTTTT. The encoded protein is CSAIVTGANEKLFF.